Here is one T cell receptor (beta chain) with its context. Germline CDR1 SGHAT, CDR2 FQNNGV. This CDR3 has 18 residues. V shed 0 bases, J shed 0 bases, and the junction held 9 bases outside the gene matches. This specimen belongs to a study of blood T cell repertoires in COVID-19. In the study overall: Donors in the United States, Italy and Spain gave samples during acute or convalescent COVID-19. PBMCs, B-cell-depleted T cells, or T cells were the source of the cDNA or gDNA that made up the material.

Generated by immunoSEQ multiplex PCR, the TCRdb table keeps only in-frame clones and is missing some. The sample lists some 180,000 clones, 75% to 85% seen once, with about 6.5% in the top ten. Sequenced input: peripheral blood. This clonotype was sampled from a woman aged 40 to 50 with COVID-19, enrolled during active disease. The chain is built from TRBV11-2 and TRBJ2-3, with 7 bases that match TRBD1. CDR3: CASSLDSGTATSTDTQYF. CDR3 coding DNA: TGTGCCAGCAGCTTAGATTCTGGGACAGCTACTAGCACAGATACGCAGTATTTT.